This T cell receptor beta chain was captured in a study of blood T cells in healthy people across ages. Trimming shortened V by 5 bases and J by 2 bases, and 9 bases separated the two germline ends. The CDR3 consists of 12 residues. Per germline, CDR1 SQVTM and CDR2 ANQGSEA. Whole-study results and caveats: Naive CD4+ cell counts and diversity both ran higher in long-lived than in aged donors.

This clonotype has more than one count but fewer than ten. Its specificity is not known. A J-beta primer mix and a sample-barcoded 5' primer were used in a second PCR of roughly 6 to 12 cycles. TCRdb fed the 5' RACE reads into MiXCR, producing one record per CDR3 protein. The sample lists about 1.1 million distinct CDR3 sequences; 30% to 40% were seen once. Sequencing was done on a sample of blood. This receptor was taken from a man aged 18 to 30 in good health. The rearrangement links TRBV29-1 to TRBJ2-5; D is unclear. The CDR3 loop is CSVRTAQETQYF. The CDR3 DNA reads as TGCAGCGTTAGGACGGCACAAGAGACCCAGTACTTC.